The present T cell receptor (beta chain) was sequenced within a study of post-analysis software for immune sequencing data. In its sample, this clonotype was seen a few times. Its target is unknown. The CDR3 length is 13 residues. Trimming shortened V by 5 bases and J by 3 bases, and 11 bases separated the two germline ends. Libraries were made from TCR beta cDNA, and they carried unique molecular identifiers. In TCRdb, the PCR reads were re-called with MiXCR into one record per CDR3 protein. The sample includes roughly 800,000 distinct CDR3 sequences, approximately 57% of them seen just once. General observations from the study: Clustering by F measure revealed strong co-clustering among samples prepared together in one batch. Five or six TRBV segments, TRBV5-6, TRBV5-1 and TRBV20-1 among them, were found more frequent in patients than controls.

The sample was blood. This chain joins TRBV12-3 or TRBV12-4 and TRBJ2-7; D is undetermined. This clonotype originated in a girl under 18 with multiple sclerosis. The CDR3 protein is CASSHGLGYEQYF. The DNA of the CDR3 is TGTGCCAGCAGTCACGGGCTGGGCTACGAGCAGTACTTC.